Following are 27 T cell receptor beta chains from one sample sequenced in a study of T cell changes during pregnancy in multiple sclerosis. The repertoire was sequenced with immunoSEQ multiplex PCR; TCRdb's copy has only in-frame clones and lacks some. The sample has tens of thousands of clones, 80% to 95% seen once. The sample was CD4+ T cells from peripheral blood mononuclear cells, taken in the second trimester of pregnancy. Receptors originate from a female donor with multiple sclerosis, enrolled in a pregnancy study.

V and J are TRBV7-9 and TRBJ2-7; 11 bases are a match to TRBD2. V was pared by 5 bases and J by 5 bases, with 8 bases of the junction left unmatched. Germline CDR1 and CDR2: SEHNR and FQNEAQ (reference sequence). There are 15 residues in the CDR3. CDR3 sequence: CASSNSGRAYHEQYF. The CDR3 DNA follows: TGTGCCAGCAGCAATAGCGGGAGGGCCTACCACGAGCAGTACTTC.

This clone was seen only a few times. V gene TRBV29-1 combines with J gene TRBJ1-1; D is unresolved. Trimming left V 4 bases short and J 0 bases short, with 6 bases between. Germline-derived CDR1 and CDR2 are SQVTM and ANQGSEA. This CDR3 spans 12 amino acids. CDR3 sequence reads: CSVGYMNTEAFF. CDR3 bases: TGCAGCGTTGGGTACATGAACACTGAAGCTTTCTTT.

This clone was recorded only once. This rearrangement joins TRBV18 to TRBJ2-2; perhaps TRBD1 as D (6 bases). The CDR3 runs 14 residues. Trimming took off 4 bases at V and 5 bases at J, with 11 bases between the two ends. Per the germline V gene, CDR1 is KGHSH and CDR2 is LQKENI. DNA of the CDR3: TGTGCCAGCTCACTGGGACACGAGACCGGGGAGCTGTTTTTT. Protein: CASSLGHETGELFF.

The V call is TRBV18, the J call TRBJ2-3; the match to TRBD2 covers 9 bases. Germline V gives CDR1 KGHSH, CDR2 LQKENI. V shed 3 bases, J shed 4 bases, and the junction held 17 bases outside the gene matches. This CDR3 region has 19 residues. The chain's CDR3 is CASSPTPGLAGRPPDTQYF. CDR3 DNA: TGTGCCAGCTCACCGACCCCGGGTCTAGCGGGACGTCCTCCAGATACGCAGTATTTT.

This rearrangement joins TRBV11-3 to TRBJ2-1, with D perhaps TRBD2 (6 bases). Germline V gives CDR1 SGHNT, CDR2 YENEEA. This CDR3 has 14 amino acids. Trimming removed 4 bases from V and 6 bases from J, with 13 bases in between. For the CDR3, the DNA is TGTGCCAGCAGCTGGGGCGGGGCGCGCAATGAGCAGTTCTTC. Its translation is CASSWGGARNEQFF.

The chain has TRBV5-1 and TRBJ1-4, with TRBD1 as a possible D gene (5 bases). The CDR3 is made up of 16 amino acids. The V end lost 5 bases, the J end lost 7 bases, and 21 bases lay between the germline ends. Per germline, CDR1 SGHRS and CDR2 YFSETQ. CDR3 DNA sequence: TGCGCCAGCAGGTCAGTCCCAGGGACTACCTCTGAAAAACTGTTTTTT. Its protein is CASRSVPGTTSEKLFF.

The rearrangement links TRBV30 to TRBJ2-1; 10 bases map to TRBD1. The CDR3 sequence is 16 residues long. V dropped 0 bases and J dropped 8; count of bases not matched to a gene: 10. Germline V gene data show CDR1 as GTSNPN and CDR2 as SVGIG (reference sequence). The CDR3 bases are TGTGCCTGGAGTGTACTTGGGACAGGGGTTGTTCATGAGCAGTTCTTC. This translates into CAWSVLGTGVVHEQFF. Looking up the rest from reference TRBV30 and TRBJ2-1 gives the full variable domain: SQTIHQWPATLVQPVGSPLSLECTVEGTSNPNLYWYRQAAGRGLQLLFYSVGIGQISSEVPQNLSASRPQDRQFILSSKKLLLSDSGFYLCAWSVLGTGVVHEQFFGPGTRLTVL.

The count of this clone is one. The chain employs TRBV2 and TRBJ1-1; D might be TRBD1 (6 bases). Germline loops: CDR1 SNHLY, CDR2 FYNNEI. This CDR3 is built from 15 residues. Trimming shortened V by 6 bases and J by 2 bases, and 16 bases separated the two germline ends. CDR3 amino acids: CASRPIRTVNTEAFF. CDR3 DNA: TGTGCCAGCAGACCCATCCGGACAGTCAACACTGAAGCTTTCTTT.

The chain couples TRBV7-2 to TRBJ2-7; 7 bases match TRBD2. V was pared by 5 bases and J by 5 bases, with 15 bases of the junction left unmatched. The V gene's germline CDR1 is SGHTA and CDR2 FQGNSA. CDR3 size: 16 residues. The CDR3 DNA follows: TGTGCCAGCAGCATCCCCCGCGGACTAGGTGTGGACGAGCAGTACTTC. It translates to CASSIPRGLGVDEQYF.

The genes are TRBV11-3 and TRBJ1-2; D might be TRBD1 (6 bases). This CDR3 comprises 12 residues. Germline V gene lookup returns CDR1 SGHNT and CDR2 YENEEA. With 6 bases removed from V and 7 bases from J, the gap between germline ends came to 12 bases. CDR3 protein: CASRHQGIGYTF. For the CDR3, the DNA is TGTGCCAGCAGACACCAGGGGATTGGCTACACCTTC.

This chain connects TRBV7-2 to TRBJ1-5; D uncertain. The CDR3 totals 14 residues. Germline loops: CDR1 SGHTA, CDR2 FQGNSA. V lost 1 base to trimming and J lost 0 bases, with 4 bases between them. This chain's CDR3 is CASSLVHSNQPQHF. The CDR3 bases are TGTGCCAGCAGCTTAGTTCATAGCAATCAGCCCCAGCATTTT.

V usage is TRBV6-1 and J usage is TRBJ2-7, with D unclear. This CDR3 spans 13 amino acids. Germline-derived CDR1 and CDR2 are MNHNS and SASEGT. Trimming took 2 bases from V and 1 from J, leaving 6 bases between them. The CDR3 region has the DNA TGTGCCAGCAGTGAATCGGTATCCTACGAGCAGTACTTC. The encoded protein is CASSESVSYEQYF.

This chain links TRBV30 with TRBJ2-5; TRBD1 matches at 9 bases. Germline trimming cut 4 bases from V and 4 bases from J; bases unmatched to any gene: 7. Germline values: CDR1 GTSNPN, CDR2 SVGIG (reference sequence). The CDR3 is 14 amino acids. The CDR3 nucleotides are TGTGCCTGGACCAACAGGGGGCGAAGAGAGACCCAGTACTTC. Encoded protein: CAWTNRGRRETQYF.

This rearrangement joins TRBV20-1 to TRBJ2-1; no clear D. This CDR3 is 11 amino acids long. The germline V gene has CDR1 DFQATT and CDR2 SNEGSKA (reference sequence). Trimming shortened V by 7 bases and J by 3 bases, and 7 bases separated the two germline ends. The DNA of the CDR3 is TGCAGTGGCTATTACTACAATGAGCAGTTCTTC. Protein: CSGYYYNEQFF.

CDR3 nucleotide sequence: TGTGCCTGGAGTGTAGGGACTTTGGCAAACACCATATATTTT. It is translated as CAWSVGTLANTIYF. The chain links TRBV30 to TRBJ1-3, with a tentative D call TRBD1 (5 bases). Germline V gene data show CDR1 as GTSNPN and CDR2 as SVGIG (reference sequence). V dropped 0 bases and J dropped 6 bases, with 12 bases sitting between them. This CDR3 comprises 14 residues.

This chain's CDR3 is CASSLEPTPGNTIYF. For the CDR3, the DNA is TGCGCCAGCAGCTTGGAACCGACTCCTGGAAACACCATATATTTT. The chain uses TRBV5-1 and TRBJ1-3; D gene unclear. V shed 0 bases and J shed 2 bases, with 9 bases lying between them. Per germline, CDR1 SGHRS and CDR2 YFSETQ. There are 15 residues in the CDR3.

The genes are TRBV14 and TRBJ2-1; 11 positions match TRBD2. CDR3 length: 14 amino acids. Germline V CDR1 and CDR2: SGHDN, FVKESK. V shed 9 bases and J 4 bases; nucleotides not matched to a gene: 5. The DNA for the CDR3 is TGTGCCAGACAGGGGACTAGCGGTTACAATGAGCAGTTCTTC. This gives the protein CARQGTSGYNEQFF.

This chain joins TRBV19 and TRBJ2-1, with TRBD1 matching 9 bases. V dropped 7 bases and J dropped 3; count of bases not matched to a gene: 4. This CDR3 is 14 amino acids long. Looked up from germline, CDR1 is LNHDA and CDR2 is SQIVND (reference sequence). CDR3 DNA sequence: TGTGCCAGTAAGGGGGACAGGGACTACAATGAGCAGTTCTTC. Protein product: CASKGDRDYNEQFF.

The rearrangement uses TRBV28 and TRBJ2-7, with 8 bases that match TRBD2. V was pared by 6 bases and J by 0 bases, with 10 bases of the junction left unmatched. The CDR3 loop spans 16 amino acids. From germline, CDR1 is MDHEN and CDR2 SYDVKM. The CDR3 reads CASSPPGGGGSYEQYF. The CDR3 DNA is TGTGCCAGCAGCCCTCCCGGGGGGGGCGGCTCCTACGAGCAGTACTTC.

J is TRBJ2-7 and V is TRBV7-2; D is unresolved. CDR1 is SGHTA and CDR2 is FQGNSA in the germline V gene. CDR3 size: 11 residues. V lost 7 bases and J lost 5, with 9 bases in between. In nucleotides, the CDR3 is TGTGCCAGCACCTACTTCCACGAGCAGTACTTC. This translates into CASTYFHEQYF.

The chain uses TRBV10-3 and TRBJ2-2, with TRBD1 matching 9 bases. Per germline, CDR1 ENHRY and CDR2 SYGVKD. J lost 6 bases, V lost 3 bases, and 5 bases had no gene match. The CDR3 totals 15 residues. DNA for the CDR3: TGTGCCATCAGTGACGTAGGACAGGGGTCCGGGGAGCTGTTTTTT. This translates into CAISDVGQGSGELFF.

The chain couples TRBV5-1 to TRBJ1-1; D is ambiguous. This CDR3 comprises 13 residues. CDR1 and CDR2 from the germline V gene are SGHRS and YFSETQ. Trimming cost V 4 bases and J 1 base, with 8 bases left between them. CDR3 loop: CASSLTQNTEAFF. The CDR3 DNA follows: TGCGCCAGCAGCCTGACACAGAACACTGAAGCTTTCTTT.

This chain joins TRBV19 and TRBJ1-6; 7 nucleotides match TRBD1. The CDR3 has 14 residues. The ends lost 4 bases at V and 7 bases at J; junction bases unmatched: 4. In germline, CDR1 is LNHDA, CDR2 SQIVND (reference sequence). This CDR3 is CASSRDSTNSPLHF. The CDR3 region has the DNA TGTGCCAGTAGTAGGGACAGTACGAATTCACCCCTCCACTTT.

V gene TRBV2 combines with J gene TRBJ2-3; TRBD1 aligns across 12 bases. J gave up 6 bases and V 5 bases, and 9 bases lay outside the gene matches. Germline V gene lookup returns CDR1 SNHLY and CDR2 FYNNEI. The CDR3 consists of 16 residues. This chain's CDR3 is CASSWDRGLSADTQYF. CDR3 DNA: TGTGCCAGCAGTTGGGACAGGGGGCTTTCTGCCGATACGCAGTATTTT.

This rearrangement joins TRBV5-5 to TRBJ1-5, with 8 bases lining up with TRBD1. The CDR3 covers 14 residues. CDR1 and CDR2 (germline): SGHKS, YYEKEE (reference sequence). J was trimmed by 4 bases and V by 4 bases; bases with no gene match: 4. This CDR3 is CASSPRQGNQPQHF. CDR3 nucleotides: TGTGCCAGCAGCCCTCGACAGGGGAATCAGCCCCAGCATTTT.

V and J are TRBV9 and TRBJ2-1, with TRBD2 matching 9 bases. The CDR3 is 15 amino acids. The germline V gene encodes CDR1 SGDLS and CDR2 YYNGEE. With V trimmed by 2 bases and J by 9 bases, 9 bases remained unmatched. This chain's CDR3 is CASSVTGGRASEQFF. The CDR3 DNA follows: TGTGCCAGCAGCGTTACTGGCGGGAGGGCTTCTGAGCAGTTCTTC.

The CDR3 bases are TGCGCCAGCAGCCCCGGACAGGATTCCTTTGCAACTAATGAAAAACTGTTTTTT. This encodes CASSPGQDSFATNEKLFF. The V gene is TRBV5-1, the J gene TRBJ1-4; TRBD1 aligns across 7 bases. The CDR3 contains 18 residues. The V gene end was trimmed by 4 bases and the J gene end by 0 bases; junction bases not matched to a gene: 12. CDR1 and CDR2 (germline): SGHRS, YFSETQ.